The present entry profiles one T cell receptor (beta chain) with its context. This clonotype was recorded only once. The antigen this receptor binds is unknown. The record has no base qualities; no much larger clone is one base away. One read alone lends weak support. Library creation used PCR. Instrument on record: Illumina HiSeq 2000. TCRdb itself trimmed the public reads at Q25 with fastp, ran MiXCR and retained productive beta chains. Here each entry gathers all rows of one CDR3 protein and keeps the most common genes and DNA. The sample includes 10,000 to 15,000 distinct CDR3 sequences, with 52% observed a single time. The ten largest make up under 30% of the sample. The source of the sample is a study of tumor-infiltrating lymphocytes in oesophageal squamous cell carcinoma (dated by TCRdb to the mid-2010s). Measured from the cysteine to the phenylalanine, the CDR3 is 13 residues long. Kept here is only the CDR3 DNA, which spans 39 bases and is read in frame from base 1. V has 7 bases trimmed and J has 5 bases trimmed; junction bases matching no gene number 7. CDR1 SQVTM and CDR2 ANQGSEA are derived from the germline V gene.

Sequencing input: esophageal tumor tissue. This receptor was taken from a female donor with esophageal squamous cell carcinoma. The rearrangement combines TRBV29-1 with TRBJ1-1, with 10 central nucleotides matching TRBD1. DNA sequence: TGCAGCGCCCGGGACAGGGGTGGGACTGAAGCTTTCTTT. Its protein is CSARDRGGTEAFF.